Listed below are T cell receptor beta chains from one sample, sequenced in a study of Ad26.COV2.S vaccination and SARS-CoV-2 variants. The repertoire was sequenced with immunoSEQ multiplex PCR; TCRdb's copy has only in-frame clones and lacks some. The table lists around 240,000 clones, 88% of them singletons, with approximately 12% in the top ten. The starting material was peripheral blood, obtained in a trial of Ad26.COV2.S vaccine versus placebo. These TCRs come from a person between 18 and 65 years old who received the Ad26.COV2.S COVID-19 vaccine or a placebo. The CDR3 runs from the conserved cysteine through the conserved F or W. The D gene is left open where the match is weak. Some rows mark clone size as missing; the rest say once, few, many or name a class of expanded clone.

v_gene: TRBV3-1/TRBV3-2; abundance: -; d_gene: -; j_gene: TRBJ2-5; CDR3aa: CASSQTTGRLGQETQYF; CDR3nt: TGTGCCAGCAGCCAAACGACGGGGCGACTGGGGCAAGAGACCCAGTACTTC
v_gene: TRBV4-2; abundance: few; d_gene: -; j_gene: TRBJ1-5; CDR3aa: CASSPGTRENQPQHF; CDR3nt: TGTGCCAGCAGCCCAGGGACAAGGGAAAATCAGCCCCAGCATTTT
v_gene: TRBV30; abundance: few; d_gene: -; j_gene: TRBJ1-2; CDR3aa: CAWSWEGSYGYTF; CDR3nt: TGTGCCTGGAGTTGGGAAGGTAGCTATGGCTACACCTTC
v_gene: TRBV5-4; abundance: -; d_gene: -; j_gene: TRBJ1-2; CDR3aa: CASSLPGKDGYTF; CDR3nt: TGTGCCAGCAGCTTGCCAGGGAAAGACGGCTACACCTTC
v_gene: TRBV3-1/TRBV3-2; abundance: -; d_gene: -; j_gene: TRBJ2-1; CDR3aa: CASSQDIGPQFF; CDR3nt: TGTGCCAGCAGCCAAGATATCGGGCCTCAGTTCTTC
v_gene: TRBV24-1; abundance: once; d_gene: -; j_gene: TRBJ2-7; CDR3aa: CATSDLPGREQYF; CDR3nt: TGTGCCACCAGTGATTTGCCAGGACGCGAGCAGTACTTC
v_gene: TRBV20-1; abundance: -; d_gene: TRBD1; j_gene: TRBJ2-4; CDR3aa: CSAREGNRGHF; CDR3nt: TGCAGTGCTAGAGAGGGTAACAGGGGGCACTTC
v_gene: TRBV5-1; abundance: -; d_gene: -; j_gene: TRBJ2-7; CDR3aa: CASSPGGWEQYF; CDR3nt: TGCGCCAGCAGCCCGGGGGGCTGGGAGCAGTACTTC
v_gene: TRBV6-5; abundance: once; d_gene: -; j_gene: TRBJ1-1; CDR3aa: CASSPTATEAFF; CDR3nt: TGTGCCAGCAGTCCGACAGCCACTGAAGCTTTCTTT
v_gene: TRBV6-5; abundance: -; d_gene: -; j_gene: TRBJ2-1; CDR3aa: CASGGGQHLNEQFF; CDR3nt: TGTGCCAGCGGGGGGGGGCAGCACCTCAATGAGCAGTTCTTC
v_gene: TRBV2; abundance: -; d_gene: -; j_gene: TRBJ1-2; CDR3aa: CASSDRAMGYTF; CDR3nt: TGTGCCAGCAGTGACCGGGCAATGGGCTACACCTTC
v_gene: TRBV6-5; abundance: -; d_gene: TRBD1; j_gene: TRBJ1-2; CDR3aa: CASKPGQGDYGYTF; CDR3nt: TGTGCCAGCAAGCCGGGACAGGGGGACTATGGCTACACCTTC
v_gene: TRBV27; abundance: -; d_gene: -; j_gene: TRBJ1-5; CDR3aa: CASSLLLNQPQHF; CDR3nt: TGTGCCAGCAGTTTATTACTCAATCAGCCCCAGCATTTT
v_gene: TRBV6-2/TRBV6-3; abundance: -; d_gene: -; j_gene: TRBJ2-5; CDR3aa: CASSYLPRETQYF; CDR3nt: TGTGCCAGCAGTTACCTGCCTAGGGAGACCCAGTACTTC
v_gene: TRBV2; abundance: once; d_gene: TRBD1; j_gene: TRBJ1-5; CDR3aa: CASRQGINQPQHF; CDR3nt: TGTGCCAGCAGACAGGGGATCAATCAGCCCCAGCATTTT
v_gene: TRBV18; abundance: -; d_gene: TRBD2; j_gene: TRBJ2-3; CDR3aa: CASSPLPGRSSTDTQYF; CDR3nt: TGTGCCAGCTCACCACTCCCCGGGAGGTCTAGCACAGATACGCAGTATTTT
v_gene: TRBV5-4; abundance: -; d_gene: -; j_gene: TRBJ1-1; CDR3aa: CASSSSTGRNTEAFF; CDR3nt: TGTGCCAGCAGCTCCTCGACAGGTCGGAACACTGAAGCTTTCTTT
v_gene: TRBV18; abundance: -; d_gene: -; j_gene: TRBJ1-3; CDR3aa: CASSAGQDTIYF; CDR3nt: TGTGCCAGCTCAGCCGGGCAAGACACCATATATTTT
v_gene: TRBV5-1; abundance: -; d_gene: -; j_gene: TRBJ1-2; CDR3aa: CATSPGGPGYGYTF; CDR3nt: TGCGCCACCTCACCTGGGGGGCCCGGTTATGGCTACACCTTC
v_gene: TRBV7-8; abundance: -; d_gene: -; j_gene: TRBJ1-6; CDR3aa: CASTRRGWGGGSSYNSPLHF; CDR3nt: TGTGCCAGCACCCGGAGAGGATGGGGAGGAGGCTCTTCCTATAATTCACCCCTCCACTTT
v_gene: TRBV28; abundance: once; d_gene: -; j_gene: TRBJ2-7; CDR3aa: CASSGDASYEQYF; CDR3nt: TGTGCCAGCAGCGGGGACGCCTCCTACGAGCAGTACTTC
v_gene: TRBV3-1/TRBV3-2; abundance: -; d_gene: TRBD1; j_gene: TRBJ2-7; CDR3aa: CASSQTQTGGSGEQYF; CDR3nt: TGTGCCAGCAGCCAAACTCAGACAGGGGGCTCGGGCGAGCAGTACTTC
v_gene: TRBV18; abundance: -; d_gene: -; j_gene: TRBJ2-7; CDR3aa: CASSPPHSSPYEQYF; CDR3nt: TGTGCCAGCTCACCTCCGCACTCATCCCCCTACGAGCAGTACTTC
v_gene: TRBV11-3; abundance: -; d_gene: TRBD2; j_gene: TRBJ2-2; CDR3aa: CASSPSGQNTGELFF; CDR3nt: TGTGCCAGCAGCCCTAGCGGACAAAACACCGGGGAGCTGTTTTTT
v_gene: TRBV4-2; abundance: once; d_gene: -; j_gene: TRBJ2-3; CDR3aa: CASGRTDTQYF; CDR3nt: TGTGCCAGCGGGAGAACAGATACGCAGTATTTT
v_gene: TRBV5-3; abundance: -; d_gene: -; j_gene: TRBJ2-5; CDR3aa: CARSLRTAIDKETQYF; CDR3nt: TGTGCCAGAAGCCTCCGGACAGCTATTGATAAAGAGACCCAGTACTTC
v_gene: TRBV12-2; abundance: -; d_gene: -; j_gene: TRBJ2-5; CDR3aa: CASRGQWGQGRFQETQYF; CDR3nt: TGTGCAAGTCGGGGGCAGTGGGGACAGGGCAGATTCCAAGAGACCCAGTACTTC
v_gene: TRBV27; abundance: once; d_gene: -; j_gene: TRBJ2-5; CDR3aa: CASSHDRAKETQYF; CDR3nt: TGTGCCAGCAGTCATGACAGAGCCAAAGAGACCCAGTACTTC
v_gene: TRBV4-3; abundance: -; d_gene: TRBD1; j_gene: TRBJ1-2; CDR3aa: CASSQVRTGIGGGYTF; CDR3nt: TGCGCCAGCAGCCAAGTCAGGACAGGGATTGGTGGTGGCTACACCTTC
v_gene: TRBV28; abundance: -; d_gene: TRBD2; j_gene: TRBJ2-1; CDR3aa: CASSFNPTSGRTNEQFF; CDR3nt: TGTGCCAGCAGTTTTAACCCGACTAGCGGGAGAACAAATGAGCAGTTCTTC
v_gene: TRBV4-1; abundance: -; d_gene: TRBD1; j_gene: TRBJ2-5; CDR3aa: CASSQVWGQGTETQYF; CDR3nt: TGCGCCAGCAGCCAAGTGTGGGGACAGGGAACAGAGACCCAGTACTTC
v_gene: TRBV19; abundance: -; d_gene: -; j_gene: TRBJ1-5; CDR3aa: CASSIEVGGGQPQHF; CDR3nt: TGTGCCAGTAGTATAGAGGTGGGAGGGGGTCAGCCCCAGCATTTT
v_gene: TRBV5-1; abundance: -; d_gene: TRBD1; j_gene: TRBJ2-7; CDR3aa: CASSFNPTDRDYEQYF; CDR3nt: TGCGCCAGCAGCTTTAACCCCACGGACAGGGACTACGAGCAGTACTTC
v_gene: TRBV6-6; abundance: -; d_gene: -; j_gene: TRBJ1-3; CDR3aa: CASTIAGNTIYF; CDR3nt: TGTGCCAGCACTATTGCGGGAAACACCATATATTTT
v_gene: TRBV5-4; abundance: -; d_gene: TRBD1; j_gene: TRBJ1-2; CDR3aa: CASSLGQGLYGYTF; CDR3nt: TGTGCCAGCAGCTTGGGACAGGGGCTCTATGGCTACACCTTC
v_gene: TRBV7-2; abundance: few; d_gene: TRBD2; j_gene: TRBJ2-1; CDR3aa: CASSSSLGLAGDNEQFF; CDR3nt: TGTGCCAGCAGCTCCTCACTGGGACTAGCGGGGGACAATGAGCAGTTCTTC
v_gene: TRBV6-4; abundance: -; d_gene: -; j_gene: TRBJ2-2; CDR3aa: CASSVYQNTGELFF; CDR3nt: TGTGCCAGCAGTGTCTACCAGAACACCGGGGAGCTGTTTTTT
v_gene: TRBV28; abundance: -; d_gene: -; j_gene: TRBJ1-1; CDR3aa: CASSPRGAEAFF; CDR3nt: TGTGCCAGCAGTCCCAGGGGCGCTGAAGCTTTCTTT
v_gene: TRBV21-1; abundance: -; d_gene: -; j_gene: TRBJ2-5; CDR3aa: CASTPSRDYRFQETQYF; CDR3nt: TGTGCCAGCACCCCAAGCCGGGACTACCGATTCCAAGAGACCCAGTACTTC